This T cell receptor beta chain was profiled in a study of T cell responses to AZD1222 COVID-19 vaccine. About this clone itself: Its antigen is unidentified.

Sequencing was performed with immunoSEQ multiplex PCR; in TCRdb, only in-frame clones are kept and a portion is missing. The sample lists 140,000 to 150,000 clones, about 82% seen once, with over 4.5% in the top ten. This CDR3 comprises 15 residues. CDR1 is SQVTM and CDR2 is ANQGSEA in the germline V gene. V was pared by 5 bases and J by 1 base, with 14 bases between. General observations from the study: Reports indicate that nearly half of spike-specific TCRs are directed at unmutated variant regions. Repertoire sampling occurred only after the peak T cell response. A mostly white British donor set with more females was recruited, and clonal diversity was possibly underestimated.

This clonotype was sampled from an adult who received the AZD1222 COVID-19 vaccine. This chain uses TRBV29-1 with TRBJ2-2, with D perhaps TRBD1 or TRBD2 (6 bases each). The sequencing here drew on peripheral blood, taken 28 days after the second AZD1222 dose. CDR3 DNA: TGCAGCGTTACCACAGGGAGGTGGAACACCGGGGAGCTGTTTTTT. Its translation: CSVTTGRWNTGELFF.